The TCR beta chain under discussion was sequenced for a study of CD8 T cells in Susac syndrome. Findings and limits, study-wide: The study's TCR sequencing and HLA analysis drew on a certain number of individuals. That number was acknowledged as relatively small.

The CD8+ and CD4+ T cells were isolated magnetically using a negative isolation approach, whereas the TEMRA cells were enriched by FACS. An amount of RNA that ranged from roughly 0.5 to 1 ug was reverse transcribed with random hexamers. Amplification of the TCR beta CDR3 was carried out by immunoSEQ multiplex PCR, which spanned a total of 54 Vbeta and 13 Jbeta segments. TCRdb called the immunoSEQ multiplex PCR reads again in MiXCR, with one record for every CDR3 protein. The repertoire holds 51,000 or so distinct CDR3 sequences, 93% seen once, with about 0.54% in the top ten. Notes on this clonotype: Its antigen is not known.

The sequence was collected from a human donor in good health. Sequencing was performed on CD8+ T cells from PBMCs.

The CDR3 loop is CASSLIAGGPGTQYF. Here the CDR3 DNA reads TGTGCCAGCAGCTTAATCGCGGGAGGGCCGGGGACCCAGTACTTC. The V and J genes are TRBV7-2 and TRBJ2-5; 9 bases are a match to TRBD2. With V trimmed by 2 bases and J by 7 bases, 8 bases remained unmatched. The germline V gene has CDR1 SGHTA and CDR2 FQGNSA. The CDR3 loop spans 15 amino acids.